The clone carrying this TCR beta chain has a handful of counts. The sample belongs to a study of regulatory T cells in long-lasting Graves disease. The time point is: newly diagnosed GD, antithyroid drugs for less than 3 months. The authors made the TCR library using RNA they extracted from PBMCs. Germline lookup yields CDR1 SGHVS and CDR2 FNYEAQ. The junction had 9 bases not matched to a gene; V was cut back by 3 bases and J by 5 bases. The CDR3 length is 17 residues. The TCR beta library used iRepertoire HTBI primers with Arm-PCR amplification of CDR3. TCRdb reprocessed the multiplex PCR reads via MiXCR and lists one record per CDR3 protein. Of 530,000 or so distinct CDR3 sequences in the sample, roughly 14% were seen once. These data are also associated with another study on T cells in Graves' hyperthyroidism and ophthalmopathy. From that second work: Graves' hyperthyroidism showing no ophthalmopathy progression within 18 months was considered stable.

Source: peripheral blood mononuclear cells (PBMCs), taken at new diagnosis, from a patient treated with antithyroid drugs. The chain combines TRBV7-6 with TRBJ2-5, with 13 bases that match TRBD2. The sequence was collected from a man aged 25 to 40 with Graves disease. The CDR3 DNA follows: TGTGCCAGCAGCTTGACATGGGGACTAGCGGGAATGGAGACCCAGTACTTC. Its protein product is CASSLTWGLAGMETQYF.